A selection of T cell receptor beta chains follows, all from one sample in a study of monozygotic twins with inflammatory bowel disease. After re-calling the 5' RACE reads, TCRdb lists one entry per CDR3 protein, DNA absent. The sample table sets out about 380,000 distinct CDR3 sequences. The sequencing sample was made of blood. These TCRs come from a human donor with ulcerative colitis or Crohn's disease, or a healthy co-twin of an affected twin (not recorded which). The CDR3 runs from the conserved cysteine through the conserved F or W.

cdr3_length j_call v_call cdr3_aa
15 TRBJ1-2 TRBV6-2/TRBV6-3 CASSYLLEWTYGYTF
13 TRBJ2-5 TRBV27 CASSLTPIKTQYF
19 TRBJ2-7 TRBV6-2/TRBV6-3 CASSYSTSRSTSGGTEQYF
17 TRBJ1-1 TRBV7-9 CASSPDVGIFGRTEAFF
17 TRBJ1-2 TRBV14 CASSQVRSLSFNYGYTF
13 TRBJ1-5 TRBV15 CATRLYSNQPQHF
16 TRBJ2-3 TRBV7-2 CASSQRGGGSTDTQYF
14 TRBJ1-6 TRBV7-8 CASSLDGESSPLHF
14 TRBJ2-1 TRBV7-7 CASSLVWNSNEQFF
15 TRBJ1-4 TRBV15 CATSRAGTGGEKLFF
15 TRBJ2-7 TRBV7-2 CASSPTTTGGFEQYF
15 TRBJ2-7 TRBV10-3 CAISGNSGGAGEQYF
15 TRBJ2-3 TRBV5-4 CASSLIGVGTDTQYF
14 TRBJ2-3 TRBV7-2 CASSFGLEADTQYF
14 TRBJ1-2 TRBV20-1 CSAREGSSNYGYTF
13 TRBJ2-7 TRBV2 CASSDAGPYEQYF
15 TRBJ1-1 TRBV9 CASSVPPTGSTEAFF
17 TRBJ1-4 TRBV4-1 CASSQVLKQGNYEKLFF
17 TRBJ2-7 TRBV4-3 CASSQEGVGMSSYEQYF
14 TRBJ2-1 TRBV24-1 CATSEWTDPNEQFF
15 TRBJ2-5 TRBV7-9 CASSLGSTDQETQYF
12 TRBJ2-7 TRBV5-4 CASSPNTYEQYF
16 TRBJ1-1 TRBV6-1 CASSAPTGIGSAEAFF
12 TRBJ1-4 TRBV20-1 CSSGGPEEKLFF
15 TRBJ2-5 TRBV5-1 CASSLTIAGEETQYF
14 TRBJ2-3 TRBV9 CASSPRTSADTQYF
14 TRBJ1-2 TRBV12-3/TRBV12-4 CASSLAQGSRGYTF
14 TRBJ1-2 TRBV5-1 CASSLPGQRYGYTF
16 TRBJ2-2 TRBV6-5 CASSYSRQAYTGELFF
13 TRBJ2-3 TRBV12-3/TRBV12-4 CASSLTTSDTQYF
16 TRBJ2-1 TRBV11-2 CASTQSHTRNDNEQFF
16 TRBJ2-7 TRBV25-1 CASSFPGGTGNYEQYF
13 TRBJ1-1 TRBV5-1 CASSVRGDTEAFF
18 TRBJ1-5 TRBV19 CASSSRGTSIYSNQPQHF
13 TRBJ2-7 TRBV30 CAWSVNRAYEQYF
15 TRBJ2-7 TRBV6-2/TRBV6-3 CASSYSAPLVYEQYF
16 TRBJ2-3 TRBV5-1 CASSLGLAGATDTQYF
16 TRBJ1-5 TRBV18 CASSPQGSTVNQPQHF
14 TRBJ2-5 TRBV18 CASSPREYQETQYF
12 TRBJ2-1 TRBV30 CAWRWDYNEQFF
12 TRBJ2-1 TRBV28 CASTWGEGEQFF
14 TRBJ2-7 TRBV5-1 CASQLSASTYEQYF
15 TRBJ1-1 TRBV27 CASSPYARGSTEAFF
14 TRBJ2-7 TRBV7-2 CASSLADGPYEQYF
12 TRBJ1-2 TRBV7-2 CASSLHLYGYTF